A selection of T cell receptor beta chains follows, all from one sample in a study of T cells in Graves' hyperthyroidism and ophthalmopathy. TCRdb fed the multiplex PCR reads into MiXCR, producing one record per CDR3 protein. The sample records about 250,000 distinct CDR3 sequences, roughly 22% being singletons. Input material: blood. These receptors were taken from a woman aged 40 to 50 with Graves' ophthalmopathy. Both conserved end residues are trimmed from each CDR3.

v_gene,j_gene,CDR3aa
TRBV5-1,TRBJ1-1,ASSPGDREWYTEAF
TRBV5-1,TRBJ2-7,ASSLADSSYEQY
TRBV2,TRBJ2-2,ASKYRELSNTGELF
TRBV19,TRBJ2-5,ASSTGETQY
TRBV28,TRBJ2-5,ASSFGSWETQY
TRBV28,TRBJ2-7,ASSLMQKMAEQY
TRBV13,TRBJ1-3,ASALGDSGNTIY
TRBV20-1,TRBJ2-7,SANALADYEQY
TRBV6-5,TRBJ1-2,ASSLSGTGFNYYGYT
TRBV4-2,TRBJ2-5,ASSQDEEGSETQY
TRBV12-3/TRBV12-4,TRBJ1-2,ASSSFLPTGLRYGYT
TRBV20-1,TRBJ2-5,SATLVLAGQETQY
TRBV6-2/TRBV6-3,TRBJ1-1,ASSYTAAQAF
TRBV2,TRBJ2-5,ASNRPGLAGGETQY
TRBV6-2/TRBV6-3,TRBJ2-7,ATSTSGRIGSYEQY
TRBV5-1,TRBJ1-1,ASSLVFGGQNTEAF
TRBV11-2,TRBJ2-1,ASSLDSHIGF
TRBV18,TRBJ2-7,ASSPDLSYEQY
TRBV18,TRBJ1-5,ASSPPAGGTGNQPQH
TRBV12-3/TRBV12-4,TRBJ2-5,ASNRHGETQY
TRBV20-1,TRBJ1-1,SAREPGGYEAF
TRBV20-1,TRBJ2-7,SADGAYEQY
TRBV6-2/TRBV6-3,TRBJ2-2,ASSYSSPGLAGGVGELF
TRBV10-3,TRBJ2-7,AISESLSLGYEQY
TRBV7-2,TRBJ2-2,ASSFAGGPTGELF
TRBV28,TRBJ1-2,ASSLGVVGNYGYT
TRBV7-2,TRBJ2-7,ASSPYRAGNEQY
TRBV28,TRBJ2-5,ASSLLQGRETQY
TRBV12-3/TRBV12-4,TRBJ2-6,ASSARGGISGANVLT
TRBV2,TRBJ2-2,AFEQGPNTGELF
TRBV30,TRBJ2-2,AWSVLAGHTGELF
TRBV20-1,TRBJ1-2,SASVAGTDYGYT
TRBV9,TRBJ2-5,ASSVGLPSGGQETQY
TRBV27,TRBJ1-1,ASSPRAGVGTEAF
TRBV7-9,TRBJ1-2,ASSYYIYGYT
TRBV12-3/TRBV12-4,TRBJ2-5,ASTSVLQETQY
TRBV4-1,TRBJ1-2,ASSQDPPIGYT
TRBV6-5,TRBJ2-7,ASSYSPVGTSTYEQY
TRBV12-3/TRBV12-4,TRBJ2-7,ASSYTGFSYEQY
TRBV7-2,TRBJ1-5,ASSSRGTGVIQPQH
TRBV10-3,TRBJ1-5,AISEGGQGAQGSQPQH
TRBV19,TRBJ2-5,ASSMGLALGQETQY
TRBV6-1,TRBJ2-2,ASTRDILTGELF
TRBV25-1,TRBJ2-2,ASSDLGKENTGELF
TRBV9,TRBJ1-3,ASSGPSRPGNTIY
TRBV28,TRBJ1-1,ASSTFTAEAF
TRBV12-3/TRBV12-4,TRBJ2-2,ASAWTGELF